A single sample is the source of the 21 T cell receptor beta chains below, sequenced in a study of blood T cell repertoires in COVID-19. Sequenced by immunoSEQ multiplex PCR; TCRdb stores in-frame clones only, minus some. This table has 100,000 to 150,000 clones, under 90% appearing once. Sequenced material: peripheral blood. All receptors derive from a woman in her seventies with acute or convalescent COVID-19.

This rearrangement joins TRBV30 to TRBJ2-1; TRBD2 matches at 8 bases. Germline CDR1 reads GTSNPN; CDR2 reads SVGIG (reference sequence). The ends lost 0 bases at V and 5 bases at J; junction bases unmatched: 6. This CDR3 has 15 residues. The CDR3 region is CAWSVTGGANNEQFF. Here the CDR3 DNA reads TGTGCCTGGAGTGTAACCGGGGGGGCAAACAATGAGCAGTTCTTC. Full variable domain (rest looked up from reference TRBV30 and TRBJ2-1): SQTIHQWPATLVQPVGSPLSLECTVEGTSNPNLYWYRQAAGRGLQLLFYSVGIGQISSEVPQNLSASRPQDRQFILSSKKLLLSDSGFYLCAWSVTGGANNEQFFGPGTRLTVL.

CDR3 in amino acids: CASSFRGASTDTQYF. The CDR3 DNA is TGTGCCAGCAGCTTCCGGGGGGCGAGCACAGATACGCAGTATTTT. This chain uses TRBV7-2 with TRBJ2-3; TRBD2 is a possible D gene (7 bases). The CDR3 sequence is 15 residues long. The V and J ends lost 3 bases and 0 bases respectively, with 10 bases between them. Germline-derived CDR1 and CDR2 are SGHTA and FQGNSA.

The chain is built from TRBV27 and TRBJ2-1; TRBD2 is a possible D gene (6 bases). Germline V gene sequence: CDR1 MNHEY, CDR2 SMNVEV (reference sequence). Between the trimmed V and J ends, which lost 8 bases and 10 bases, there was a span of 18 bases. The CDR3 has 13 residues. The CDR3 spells CASRPSGEGEQFF. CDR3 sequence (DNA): TGTGCCAGCCGCCCTTCGGGGGAAGGGGAGCAGTTCTTC.

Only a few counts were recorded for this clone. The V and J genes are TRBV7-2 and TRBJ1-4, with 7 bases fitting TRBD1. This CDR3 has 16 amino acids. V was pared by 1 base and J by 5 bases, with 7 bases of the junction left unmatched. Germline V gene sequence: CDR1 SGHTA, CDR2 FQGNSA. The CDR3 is CASSLGRQGGNEKLFF. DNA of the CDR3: TGTGCCAGCAGCTTAGGAAGACAGGGTGGAAATGAAAAACTGTTTTTT.

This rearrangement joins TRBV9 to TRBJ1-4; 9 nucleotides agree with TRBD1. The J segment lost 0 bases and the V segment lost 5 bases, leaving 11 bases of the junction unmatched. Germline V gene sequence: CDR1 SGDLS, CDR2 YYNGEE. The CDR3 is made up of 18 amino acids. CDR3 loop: CASSDTGTGIATNEKLFF. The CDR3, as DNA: TGTGCCAGCAGTGATACCGGGACAGGGATTGCAACTAATGAAAAACTGTTTTTT. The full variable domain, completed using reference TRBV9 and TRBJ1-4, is DSGVTQTPKHLITATGQRVTLRCSPRSGDLSVYWYQQSLDQGLQFLIQYYNGEERAKGNILERFSAQQFPDLHSELNLSSLELGDSALYFCASSDTGTGIATNEKLFFGSGTQLSVL.

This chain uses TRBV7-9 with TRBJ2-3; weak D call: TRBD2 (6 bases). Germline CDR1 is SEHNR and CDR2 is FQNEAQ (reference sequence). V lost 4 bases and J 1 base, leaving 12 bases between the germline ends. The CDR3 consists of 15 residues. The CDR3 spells CASSSAGGGTDTQYF. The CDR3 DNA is TGTGCCAGCAGCTCCGCCGGCGGGGGCACAGATACGCAGTATTTT. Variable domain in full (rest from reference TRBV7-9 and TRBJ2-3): DTGVSQNPRHKITKRGQNVTFRCDPISEHNRLYWYRQTLGQGPEFLTYFQNEAQLEKSRLLSDRFSAERPKGSFSTLEIQRTEQGDSAMYLCASSSAGGGTDTQYFGPGTRLTVL.

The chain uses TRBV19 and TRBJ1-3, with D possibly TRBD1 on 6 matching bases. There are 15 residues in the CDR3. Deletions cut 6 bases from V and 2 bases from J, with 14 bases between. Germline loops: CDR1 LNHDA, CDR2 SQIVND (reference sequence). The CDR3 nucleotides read TGTGCCAGTAGCCCCAGGGGTTCGGCTGGAAACACCATATATTTT. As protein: CASSPRGSAGNTIYF.

This CDR3 reads CASSSGTGVQQYF. CDR3 DNA sequence: TGTGCCAGCAGTTCCGGGACAGGGGTCCAGCAGTACTTC. This sequence joins TRBV6-5 and TRBJ2-7; 10 nucleotides align to TRBD1. This CDR3 has 13 amino acids. Germline trimming cut 4 bases from V and 8 bases from J; bases unmatched to any gene: 5. Germline loops: CDR1 MNHEY, CDR2 SVGAGI.

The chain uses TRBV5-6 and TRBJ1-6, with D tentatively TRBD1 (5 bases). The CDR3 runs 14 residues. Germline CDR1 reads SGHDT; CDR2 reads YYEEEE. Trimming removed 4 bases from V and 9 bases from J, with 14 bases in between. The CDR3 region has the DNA TGTGCCAGCAGCGGGGGGGGTCGAGTTTCACCCCTCCACTTT. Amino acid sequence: CASSGGGRVSPLHF.

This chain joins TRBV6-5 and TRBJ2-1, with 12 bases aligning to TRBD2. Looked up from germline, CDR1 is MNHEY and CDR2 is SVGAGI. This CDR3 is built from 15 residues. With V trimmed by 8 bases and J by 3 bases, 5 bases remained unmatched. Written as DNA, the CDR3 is TGTGCCAGCGGAAGGACTAGCGGGGTCTACAATGAGCAGTTCTTC. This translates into CASGRTSGVYNEQFF.

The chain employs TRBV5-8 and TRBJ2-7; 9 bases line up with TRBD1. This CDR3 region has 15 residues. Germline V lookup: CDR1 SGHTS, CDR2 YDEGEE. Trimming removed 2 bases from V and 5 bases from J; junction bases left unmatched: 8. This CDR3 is CASSFGTGLVDEQYV. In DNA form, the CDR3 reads TGTGCCAGCAGCTTTGGGACAGGGCTGGTCGACGAGCAGTACGTC.

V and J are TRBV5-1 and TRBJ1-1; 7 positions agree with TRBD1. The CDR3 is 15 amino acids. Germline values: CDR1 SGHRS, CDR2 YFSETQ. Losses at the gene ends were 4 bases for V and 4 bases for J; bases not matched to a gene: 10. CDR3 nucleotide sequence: TGCGCCAGCAGCCCCGAACGACAGGGAATCACTGAAGCTTTCTTT. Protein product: CASSPERQGITEAFF.

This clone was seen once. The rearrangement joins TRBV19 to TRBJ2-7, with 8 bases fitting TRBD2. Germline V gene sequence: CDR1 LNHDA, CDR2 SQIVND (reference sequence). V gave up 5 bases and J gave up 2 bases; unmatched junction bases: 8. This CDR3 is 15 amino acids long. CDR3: CASSVLAGLAYEQYF. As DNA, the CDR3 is TGTGCCAGTAGTGTATTAGCGGGACTGGCCTACGAGCAGTACTTC. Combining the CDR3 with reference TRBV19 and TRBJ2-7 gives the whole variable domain DGGITQSPKYLFRKEGQNVTLSCEQNLNHDAMYWYRQDPGQGLRLIYYSQIVNDFQKGDIAEGYSVSREKKESFPLTVTSAQKNPTAFYLCASSVLAGLAYEQYFGPGTRLTVT.

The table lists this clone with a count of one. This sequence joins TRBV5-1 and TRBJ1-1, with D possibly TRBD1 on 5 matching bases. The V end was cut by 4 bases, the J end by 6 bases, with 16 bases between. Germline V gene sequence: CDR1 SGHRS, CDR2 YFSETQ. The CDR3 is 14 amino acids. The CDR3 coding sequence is TGCGCCAGCAGCCTCGGGGGGTCGACAGCTGAAGCTTTCTTT. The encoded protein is CASSLGGSTAEAFF. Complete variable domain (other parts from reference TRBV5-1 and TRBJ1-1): KAGVTQTPRYLIKTRGQQVTLSCSPISGHRSVSWYQQTPGQGLQFLFEYFSETQRNKGNFPGRFSGRQFSNSRSEMNVSTLELGDSALYLCASSLGGSTAEAFFGQGTRLTVV.

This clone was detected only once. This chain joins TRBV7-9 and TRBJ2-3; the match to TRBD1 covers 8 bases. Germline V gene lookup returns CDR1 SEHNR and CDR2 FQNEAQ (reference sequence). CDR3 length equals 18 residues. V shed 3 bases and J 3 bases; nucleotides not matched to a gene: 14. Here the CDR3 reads CASSFRGTGQGYTDTQYF. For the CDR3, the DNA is TGTGCCAGCAGCTTCCGGGGGACTGGACAGGGCTATACAGATACGCAGTATTTT.

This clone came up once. The CDR3 here is CASTSGGLNTEAFF. The CDR3 DNA follows: TGTGCCAGCACCTCGGGGGGGTTGAACACTGAAGCTTTCTTT. The chain combines TRBV3-1 (or the pseudogene TRBV3-2) with TRBJ1-1, with D tentatively TRBD1 (5 bases). The V and J ends lost 7 bases and 0 bases respectively, with 12 bases between them. This CDR3 has 14 amino acids. The V gene's germline CDR1 is LGHDT and CDR2 YNNKEL (reference sequence).

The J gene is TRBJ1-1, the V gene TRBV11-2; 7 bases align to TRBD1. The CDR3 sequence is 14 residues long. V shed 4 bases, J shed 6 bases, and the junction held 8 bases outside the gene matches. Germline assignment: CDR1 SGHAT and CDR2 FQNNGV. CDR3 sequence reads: CASSYPGTVAEAFF. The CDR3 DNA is TGTGCCAGCAGCTACCCCGGGACAGTGGCTGAAGCTTTCTTT.

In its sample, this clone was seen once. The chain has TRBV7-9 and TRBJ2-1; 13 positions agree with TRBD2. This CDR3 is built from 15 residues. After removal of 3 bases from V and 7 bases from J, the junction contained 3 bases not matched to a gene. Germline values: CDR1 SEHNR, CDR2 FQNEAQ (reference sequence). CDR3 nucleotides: TGTGCCAGCAGCTTGACTAGCGGGGGGTCGAATGAGCAGTTCTTC. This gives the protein CASSLTSGGSNEQFF.

DNA of the CDR3: TGTGCCAGCAGTCTAGGGGGCTTTCCCTACGAGCAGTACTTC. Translating it yields CASSLGGFPYEQYF. The chain couples TRBV6-2 or TRBV6-3 to TRBJ2-7, with 7 bases matching TRBD1. The CDR3 spans 14 residues. The J segment lost 2 bases and the V segment lost 5 bases, leaving 6 bases of the junction unmatched. The V gene's germline CDR1 is MNHEY and CDR2 SVGEGT.

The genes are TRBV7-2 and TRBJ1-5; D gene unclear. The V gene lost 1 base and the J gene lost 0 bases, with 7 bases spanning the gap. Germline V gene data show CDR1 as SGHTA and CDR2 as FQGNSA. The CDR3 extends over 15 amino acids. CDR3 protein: CASSLDSFSNQPQHF. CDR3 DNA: TGTGCCAGCAGCTTAGATAGTTTTAGCAATCAGCCCCAGCATTTT.

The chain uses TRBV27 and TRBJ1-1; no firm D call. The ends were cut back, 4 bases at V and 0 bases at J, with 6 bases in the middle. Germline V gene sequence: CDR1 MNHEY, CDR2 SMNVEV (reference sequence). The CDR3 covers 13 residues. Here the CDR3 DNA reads TGTGCCAGCAGTTCAGGCATGAACACTGAAGCTTTCTTT. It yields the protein CASSSGMNTEAFF.